The 20 T cell receptor beta chains presented below share a single source sample, sequenced in a study of blood T cells in healthy people across ages. Through a sample-barcoded 5' primer and a J-beta primer mix, a second PCR was run for 7 to 11 cycles. TCRdb fed the 5' RACE reads into MiXCR, producing one record per CDR3 protein. Of hundreds of thousands of distinct CDR3 sequences listed, about 55% are singletons. The sample was blood. Source of these receptors: a man in his 60s in good health.

The V and J genes are TRBV20-1 and TRBJ2-3; 10 bases align to TRBD2. The CDR3 contains 15 residues. J lost 9 bases, V lost 0 bases, and 9 bases had no gene match. Germline V CDR1 and CDR2: DFQATT, SNEGSKA (reference sequence). In nucleotides, the CDR3 is TGCAGTGCTAGAGAGGGACTAGCGAGTGCCCCGACGCAGTATTTT. Protein product: CSAREGLASAPTQYF.

The gene calls are TRBV28 and TRBJ2-1; D may be TRBD1 (6 bases). Germline assignment: CDR1 MDHEN and CDR2 SYDVKM. There are 15 residues in the CDR3. V was shortened by 5 bases and J by 7 bases, with 18 bases between the two germline ends. The CDR3 reads CASSPTGTLRNEQFF. The CDR3 bases are TGTGCCAGCAGTCCAACAGGGACCCTCAGAAATGAGCAGTTCTTC.

As concerns this clonotype: A junction end diverges from the germline sequence, so it may reflect a read error. V usage is TRBV7-2 and J usage is TRBJ2-4, with D perhaps TRBD2 (6 bases). The DNA matches TRBJ2-7 better at its end, which makes the J call doubtful. There are 13 residues in the CDR3. Germline values: CDR1 SGHTA, CDR2 FQGNSA. As DNA, the CDR3 is TGCGCCAGCAGCTTAGGGGCGGGGTACGAGCAGTACTTC. Its translation is CASSLGAGYEQYF.

This chain links TRBV28 with TRBJ2-1, with TRBD1 matching 8 bases. The CDR3 contains 15 residues. The V gene end was trimmed by 6 bases and the J gene end by 2 bases; junction bases not matched to a gene: 6. The germline V gene encodes CDR1 MDHEN and CDR2 SYDVKM. This chain's CDR3 is CASSPQGEAYNEQFF. The CDR3 nucleotides read TGTGCCAGCAGCCCACAGGGGGAAGCCTACAATGAGCAGTTCTTC.

V is TRBV7-9 and J is TRBJ2-7; D unclear. CDR3 length: 13 amino acids. Germline values: CDR1 SEHNR, CDR2 FQNEAQ (reference sequence). V was trimmed by 4 bases and J by 2 bases, leaving 9 bases between them. CDR3 residues: CASSSPWAYEQYF. CDR3 coding DNA: TGTGCCAGCAGCTCTCCCTGGGCCTACGAGCAGTACTTC.

The chain carries TRBV6-2 or TRBV6-3 and TRBJ2-3, with D maybe TRBD2 (5 bases). From germline, CDR1 is MNHEY and CDR2 SVGEGT. This CDR3 is 14 amino acids long. Trimming took off 2 bases at V and 3 bases at J, with 9 bases between the two ends. The CDR3 spells CASSYDGLTDTQYF. DNA for the CDR3: TGTGCCAGCAGTTACGACGGACTTACAGATACGCAGTATTTT.

The table lists this clonotype with many counts. The chain carries TRBV10-3 and TRBJ2-5; possibly TRBD1 for D (5 bases). The CDR3 is 11 residues long. V gave up 8 bases and J gave up 4 bases, with 8 bases separating them. Per the germline V gene, CDR1 is ENHRY and CDR2 is SYGVKD. The CDR3 is CAIGQGETQYF. The DNA of the CDR3 is TGTGCCATCGGGCAGGGAGAGACCCAGTACTTC.

This clonotype was seen a handful of times. The CDR3: CASSPTRLAGAGTQYF. In DNA form, the CDR3 reads TGTGCCAGCAGCCCTACGAGACTAGCGGGGGCGGGTACGCAGTATTTT. This chain connects TRBV7-2 to TRBJ2-3; 12 positions agree with TRBD2. The CDR3 loop spans 16 amino acids. Looked up from germline, CDR1 is SGHTA and CDR2 is FQGNSA. V trimming: 5 bases; J trimming: 8 bases; junction bases outside the gene matches: 11.

Concerning this clonotype itself: This may be a read error: a much more frequent sequence differs by one nucleotide. The chain's CDR3 is CSARGGGEMNTEAFF. The DNA for the CDR3 is TGCAGTGCTAGAGGGGGAGGGGAAATGAACACTGAAGCTTTCTTT. The chain employs TRBV20-1 and TRBJ1-1; D is possibly TRBD1 (5 bases). Trimming took off 1 base at V and 0 bases at J, with 12 bases between the two ends. The germline CDR1 and CDR2 sequences are DFQATT and SNEGSKA (reference sequence). CDR3 length: 15 amino acids.

The rearrangement links TRBV20-1 to TRBJ1-6, with 7 bases that match TRBD1. The CDR3 runs 16 residues. CDR1 is DFQATT, CDR2 SNEGSKA, per germline (reference sequence). V lost 1 base, J lost 7 bases, and 10 bases stayed unmatched. The CDR3 DNA reads TGCAGTGCTAGAGGAACCCCGGGACAGAAGAATTCACCCCTCCACTTT. Residues: CSARGTPGQKNSPLHF.

V usage is TRBV3-1 and J usage is TRBJ1-6; the D gene is possibly TRBD1 (6 bases). The CDR3 runs 14 residues. Germline lookup yields CDR1 LGHDT and CDR2 YNNKEL (reference sequence). The V gene lost 1 base and the J gene lost 7 bases, with 8 bases spanning the gap. The CDR3: CASSQGQANSPLHF. The CDR3 DNA reads as TGTGCCAGCAGCCAAGGACAGGCAAATTCACCCCTCCACTTT.

The chain joins TRBV6-1 to TRBJ2-7; TRBD2 matches at 8 bases. The V gene end was trimmed by 6 bases and the J gene end by 3 bases; junction bases not matched to a gene: 7. This CDR3 spans 14 amino acids. From germline, CDR1 is MNHNS and CDR2 SASEGT. The CDR3 bases are TGTGCCAGCAGCCAAAGGCGGGAGGACTACGAGCAGTACTTC. It codes for CASSQRREDYEQYF.

This chain uses TRBV20-1 with TRBJ2-5; 7 bases fit TRBD1. The J call may not be correct, given that the DNA end is closer to TRBJ2-7. Germline V lookup: CDR1 DFQATT, CDR2 SNEGSKA (reference sequence). The CDR3 is made up of 14 amino acids. In nucleotides, the CDR3 is TGCAGTGCTAGAGCTGGGACAGCTGTGGGCGAGCAGTACTTC. It codes for CSARAGTAVGEQYF.

V usage is TRBV4-3 and J usage is TRBJ2-7, with unresolved D. Trimming shortened V by 0 bases and J by 7 bases, and 10 bases separated the two germline ends. The CDR3 runs 13 residues. Germline CDR1 is LGHNA and CDR2 is YSLEER. In nucleotides, the CDR3 is TGCGCCAGCAGCCAAGATCTCAGGAATGAGCAGTACTTC. Translated, it gives CASSQDLRNEQYF.

The chain links TRBV4-1 to TRBJ2-6; D is perhaps TRBD2 (7 bases). CDR1 MGHRA and CDR2 YSYEKL come from the germline V gene. This CDR3 spans 18 amino acids. Trimming took 3 bases from V and 3 from J, leaving 18 bases between them. The CDR3 loop is CASSQRFGGQDGANVLTF. CDR3 DNA: TGCGCCAGCAGCCAGAGATTCGGGGGGCAAGATGGGGCCAACGTCCTGACTTTC.

The genes are TRBV6-2 or TRBV6-3 and TRBJ2-6; 8 bases fit TRBD2. The junction had 3 bases not matched to a gene; V was cut back by 4 bases and J by 4 bases. CDR3 length equals 15 residues. Germline V CDR1 and CDR2: MNHEY, SVGEGT. The CDR3 here is CASSFGGVGANVLTF. DNA for the CDR3: TGTGCCAGCAGTTTCGGGGGGGTAGGGGCCAACGTCCTGACTTTC.

The chain recombines TRBV20-1 with TRBJ2-5; TRBD2 aligns across 10 bases. V lost 2 bases and J lost 5; bases outside the gene matches: 11. This CDR3 is 16 amino acids long. Per the germline V gene, CDR1 is DFQATT and CDR2 is SNEGSKA (reference sequence). DNA of the CDR3: TGCAGTGCTAGAAATGAGCGGGAGGGCTGGGGGGAGACCCAGTACTTC. Its protein product is CSARNEREGWGETQYF.

This clonotype showed up many times. The CDR3 region has the DNA TGCAGTGCTAGGCCAGACGCGAACTATGGCTACACCTTC. Protein: CSARPDANYGYTF. The rearrangement links TRBV20-1 to TRBJ1-2; the D is unclear. V gave up 3 bases and J gave up 2 bases, with 10 bases separating them. CDR1 is DFQATT, CDR2 SNEGSKA, per germline (reference sequence). This CDR3 comprises 13 residues.

This chain uses TRBV3-1 with TRBJ2-5, with D perhaps matching TRBD1 or TRBD2 (6 bases each). This CDR3 is 17 amino acids long. Germline-derived CDR1 and CDR2 are LGHDT and YNNKEL (reference sequence). Between the trimmed V and J ends, which lost 5 bases and 2 bases, there was a span of 21 bases. CDR3 DNA sequence: TGTGCCAGCAGCATCCAGGGGTCCTGGGCGGGACAAGAGACCCAGTACTTC. Protein product: CASSIQGSWAGQETQYF.

The chain joins TRBV20-1 to TRBJ2-1; D is perhaps TRBD1 (6 bases). The CDR3 totals 15 residues. CDR1 and CDR2 (germline): DFQATT, SNEGSKA (reference sequence). The V end was cut by 3 bases, the J end by 4 bases, with 16 bases between. CDR3 nucleotides: TGCAGTGCTAGGGACGGACAGCAAGCGTACAATGAGCAGTTCTTC. This translates into CSARDGQQAYNEQFF.